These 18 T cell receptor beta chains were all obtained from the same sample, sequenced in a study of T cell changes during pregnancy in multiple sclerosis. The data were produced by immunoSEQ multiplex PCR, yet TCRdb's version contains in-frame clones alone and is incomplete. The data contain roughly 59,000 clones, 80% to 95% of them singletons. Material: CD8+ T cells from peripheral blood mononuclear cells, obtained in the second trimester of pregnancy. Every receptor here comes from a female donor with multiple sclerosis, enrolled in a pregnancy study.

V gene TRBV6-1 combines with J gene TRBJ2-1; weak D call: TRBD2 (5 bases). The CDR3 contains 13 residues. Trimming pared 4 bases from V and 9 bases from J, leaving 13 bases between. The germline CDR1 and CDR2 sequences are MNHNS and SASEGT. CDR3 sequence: CASSAVSEGEQFF. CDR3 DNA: TGTGCCAGCAGTGCAGTTAGCGAGGGTGAGCAGTTCTTC.

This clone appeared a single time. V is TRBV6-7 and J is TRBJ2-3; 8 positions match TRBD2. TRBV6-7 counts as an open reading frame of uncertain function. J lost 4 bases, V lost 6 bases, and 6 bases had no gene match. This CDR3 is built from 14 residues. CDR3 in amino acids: CASRRAGEPDTQYF. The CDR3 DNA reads TGTGCCAGCAGAAGAGCGGGAGAACCAGATACGCAGTATTTT.

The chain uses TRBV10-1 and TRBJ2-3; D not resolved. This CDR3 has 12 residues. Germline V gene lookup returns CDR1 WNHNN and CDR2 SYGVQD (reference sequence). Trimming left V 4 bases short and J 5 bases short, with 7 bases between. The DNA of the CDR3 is TGCGCCAGCAGTGGTGAGATAGATACGCAGTATTTT. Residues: CASSGEIDTQYF.

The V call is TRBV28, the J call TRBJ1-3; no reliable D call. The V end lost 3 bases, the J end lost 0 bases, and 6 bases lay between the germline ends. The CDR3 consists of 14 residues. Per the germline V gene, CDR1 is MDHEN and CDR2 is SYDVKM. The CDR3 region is CASSFSSSGNTIYF. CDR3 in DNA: TGTGCCAGCAGTTTTTCGAGCTCTGGAAACACCATATATTTT.

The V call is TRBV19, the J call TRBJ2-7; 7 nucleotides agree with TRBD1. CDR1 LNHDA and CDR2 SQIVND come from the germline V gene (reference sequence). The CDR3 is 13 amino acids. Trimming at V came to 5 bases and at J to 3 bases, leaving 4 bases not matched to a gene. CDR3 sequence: CASSQGTDYEQYF. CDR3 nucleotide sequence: TGTGCCAGTAGTCAGGGGACAGACTACGAGCAGTACTTC.

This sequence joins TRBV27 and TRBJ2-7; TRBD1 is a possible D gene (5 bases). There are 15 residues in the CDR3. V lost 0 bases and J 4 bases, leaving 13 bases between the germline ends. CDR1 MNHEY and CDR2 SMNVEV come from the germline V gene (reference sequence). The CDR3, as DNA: TGTGCCAGCAGTTTATCAGACAGTTGGTTTTACGAGCAGTACTTC. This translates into CASSLSDSWFYEQYF.

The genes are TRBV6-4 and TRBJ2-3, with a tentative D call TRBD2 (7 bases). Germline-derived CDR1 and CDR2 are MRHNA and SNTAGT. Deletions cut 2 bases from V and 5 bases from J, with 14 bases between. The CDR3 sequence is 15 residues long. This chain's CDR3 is CASSDEGGSEDTQYF. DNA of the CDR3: TGTGCCAGCAGTGACGAGGGGGGGTCTGAAGATACGCAGTATTTT.

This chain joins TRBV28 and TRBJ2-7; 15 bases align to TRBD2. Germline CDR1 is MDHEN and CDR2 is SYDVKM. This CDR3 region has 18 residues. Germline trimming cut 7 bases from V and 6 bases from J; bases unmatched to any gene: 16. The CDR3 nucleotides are TGTGCCAGCACACTTACAGCGAGGACTAGCGGGAGGGCCGGCGAGCAGTACTTC. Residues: CASTLTARTSGRAGEQYF.

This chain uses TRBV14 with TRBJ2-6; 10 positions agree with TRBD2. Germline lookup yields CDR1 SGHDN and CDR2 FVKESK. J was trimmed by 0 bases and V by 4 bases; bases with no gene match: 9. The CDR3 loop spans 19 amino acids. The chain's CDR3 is CASSLLAGVPHSGANVLTF. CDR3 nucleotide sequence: TGTGCCAGCAGCCTCCTAGCGGGAGTACCCCACTCTGGGGCCAACGTCCTGACTTTC.

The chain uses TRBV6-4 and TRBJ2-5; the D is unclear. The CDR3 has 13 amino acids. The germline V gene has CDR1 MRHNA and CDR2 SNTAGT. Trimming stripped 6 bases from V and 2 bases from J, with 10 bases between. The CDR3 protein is CASSPNEQETQYF. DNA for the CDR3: TGTGCCAGCAGCCCCAACGAGCAAGAGACCCAGTACTTC.

The CDR3: CATSLGGEGTEAFF. The CDR3 DNA follows: TGTGCCACCAGCCTCGGCGGAGAGGGCACTGAAGCTTTCTTT. The chain uses TRBV15 and TRBJ1-1, with D uncertain. Per the germline V gene, CDR1 is LNHNV and CDR2 is YYDKDF (reference sequence). The CDR3 consists of 14 residues. The ends were cut back, 5 bases at V and 4 bases at J, with 14 bases in the middle.

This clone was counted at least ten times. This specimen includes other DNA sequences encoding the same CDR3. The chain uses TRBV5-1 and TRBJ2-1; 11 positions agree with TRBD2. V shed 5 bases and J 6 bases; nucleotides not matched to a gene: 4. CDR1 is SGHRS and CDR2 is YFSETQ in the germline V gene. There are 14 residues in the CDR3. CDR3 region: CASSLAGGTNEQFF. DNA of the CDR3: TGCGCCAGCAGTTTAGCGGGAGGGACCAATGAGCAGTTCTTC. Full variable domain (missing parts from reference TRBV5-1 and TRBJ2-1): KAGVTQTPRYLIKTRGQQVTLSCSPISGHRSVSWYQQTPGQGLQFLFEYFSETQRNKGNFPGRFSGRQFSNSRSEMNVSTLELGDSALYLCASSLAGGTNEQFFGPGTRLTVL.

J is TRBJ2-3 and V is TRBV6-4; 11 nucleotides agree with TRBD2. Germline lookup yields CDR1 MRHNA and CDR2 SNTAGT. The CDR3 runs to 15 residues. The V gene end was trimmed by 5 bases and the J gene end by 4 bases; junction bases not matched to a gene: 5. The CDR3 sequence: CASSPLAGAPDTQYF. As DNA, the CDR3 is TGTGCCAGCAGTCCACTAGCGGGAGCCCCAGATACGCAGTATTTT.

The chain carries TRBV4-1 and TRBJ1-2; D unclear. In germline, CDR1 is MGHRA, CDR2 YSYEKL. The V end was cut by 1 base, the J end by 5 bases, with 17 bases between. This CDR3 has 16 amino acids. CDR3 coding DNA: TGCGCCAGCAGCCAAGCCCCGGGGTTCATGGAATATGGCTACACCTTC. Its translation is CASSQAPGFMEYGYTF.

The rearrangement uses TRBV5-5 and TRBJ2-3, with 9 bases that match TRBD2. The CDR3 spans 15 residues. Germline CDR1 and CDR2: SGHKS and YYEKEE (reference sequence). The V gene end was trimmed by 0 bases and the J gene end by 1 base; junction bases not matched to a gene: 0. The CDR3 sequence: CASSLGTSGTDTQYF. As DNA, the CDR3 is TGTGCCAGCAGCTTGGGGACTAGCGGCACAGATACGCAGTATTTT.

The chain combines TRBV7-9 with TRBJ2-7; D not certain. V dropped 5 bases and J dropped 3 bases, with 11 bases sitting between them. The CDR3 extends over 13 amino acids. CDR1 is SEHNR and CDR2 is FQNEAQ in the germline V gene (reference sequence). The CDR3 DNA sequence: TGTGCCAGCAGCCCTCGGGTCAGCTACGAGCAGTACTTC. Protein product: CASSPRVSYEQYF.

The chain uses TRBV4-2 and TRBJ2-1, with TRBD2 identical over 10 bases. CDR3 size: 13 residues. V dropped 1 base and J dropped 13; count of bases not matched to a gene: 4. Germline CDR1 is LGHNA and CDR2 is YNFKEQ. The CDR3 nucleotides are TGTGCCAGCAGCCAAGGCCTAGCGGGAGCTCAGTTCTTC. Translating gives CASSQGLAGAQFF.

The DNA for the CDR3 is TGTGCCAGCAGTTACGGACACTCTGGGGCCAACGTCCTGACTTTC. This translates into CASSYGHSGANVLTF. J is TRBJ2-6 and V is TRBV6-5; D possibly corresponds to TRBD1 (5 bases). The CDR3 spans 15 residues. The V and J ends lost 2 bases and 0 bases respectively, with 5 bases between them. The germline V gene has CDR1 MNHEY and CDR2 SVGAGI.